A selection of T cell receptor beta chains follows, all from one sample in a study of cytomegalovirus exposure and HLA in healthy donors. The table came from immunoSEQ multiplex PCR; TCRdb's copy has only in-frame clones and leaves some out. Among 95,000 or so clones listed, around 79% were seen once. Sequenced input: PBMCs. Source of these receptors: a woman aged 40 to 50 in good health and CMV-seronegative. CDR3s include the opening cysteine and the closing phenylalanine or tryptophan. Fields, in order: D gene, clone size, J gene, CDR3 length, V gene, CDR3 DNA, CDR3 protein. The D gene is left open where the match is weak. Expanded clones are given a class, and other clones once, few, many or no size at all.

D: TRBD1
size: -
J: TRBJ1-2
length: 14
V: TRBV4-3
DNA: TGCGCCAGCAGTCAGGGACAGGGTATCTATGGCTACACCTTC
CDR3: CASSQGQGIYGYTF

D: -
size: -
J: TRBJ1-4
length: 15
V: TRBV6-5
DNA: TGTGCCAGCAGCCAAGGACTTTCAACTAATGAAAAACTGTTTTTT
CDR3: CASSQGLSTNEKLFF

D: TRBD1
size: -
J: TRBJ1-4
length: 15
V: TRBV4-2
DNA: TGTGCCAGCAGCCAAGATCGCCAGGGGGGTGAAAAACTGTTTTTT
CDR3: CASSQDRQGGEKLFF

D: -
size: -
J: TRBJ1-6
length: 15
V: TRBV19
DNA: TGTGCCAGTAGTCAAGACAGAGGTGCTAATTCACCCCTCCACTTT
CDR3: CASSQDRGANSPLHF

D: TRBD1
size: -
J: TRBJ2-2
length: 16
V: TRBV7-3
DNA: TGTGCCAGCAGCTTAGTGGGGACAGGGAACGCCGGGGAGCTGTTTTTT
CDR3: CASSLVGTGNAGELFF

D: TRBD1
size: -
J: TRBJ1-2
length: 16
V: TRBV18
DNA: TGTGCCAGCTCACCGCCCCGGGGGACAGGGGACTATGGCTACACCTTC
CDR3: CASSPPRGTGDYGYTF

D: TRBD1
size: -
J: TRBJ2-2
length: 16
V: TRBV4-1
DNA: TGCGCCAGCAGCCAAGCTCCCCACAGGGGGCCCGGGGAGCTGTTTTTT
CDR3: CASSQAPHRGPGELFF

D: TRBD2
size: -
J: TRBJ2-3
length: 16
V: TRBV4-3
DNA: TGCGCCAGCAGCCACAGTAGCGGGGGGAGGATTGATACGCAGTATTTT
CDR3: CASSHSSGGRIDTQYF

D: TRBD1
size: -
J: TRBJ2-7
length: 14
V: TRBV6-5
DNA: TGTGCCAGCCACCGACAGGGCGGTAACTACGAGCAGTACTTC
CDR3: CASHRQGGNYEQYF

D: -
size: -
J: TRBJ2-3
length: 12
V: TRBV7-3
DNA: TGTGCCAGCAGCTTTTCGGGGAATACGCAGTATTTT
CDR3: CASSFSGNTQYF

D: TRBD1
size: few
J: TRBJ2-1
length: 14
V: TRBV5-1
DNA: TGCGCCAGCAGCCCCCGGGACAGGGGAAATGAGCAGTTCTTC
CDR3: CASSPRDRGNEQFF

D: TRBD1
size: once
J: TRBJ1-2
length: 12
V: TRBV29-1
DNA: TGCAGCGCTGGGACAGGGGACTATGGCTACACCTTC
CDR3: CSAGTGDYGYTF

D: -
size: -
J: TRBJ2-1
length: 17
V: TRBV7-2
DNA: TGTGCCAGCAGCAATCACCCCCTGCGGAAGTCTAACAATGAGCAGTTCTTC
CDR3: CASSNHPLRKSNNEQFF

D: TRBD2
size: -
J: TRBJ2-3
length: 16
V: TRBV23-1
DNA: TGCGCCAGCGAAACCTCAGCGGGGAGGGGCACAGATACGCAGTATTTT
CDR3: CASETSAGRGTDTQYF

D: TRBD1
size: -
J: TRBJ2-7
length: 12
V: TRBV6-5
DNA: TGTGCCAGCGGGGACAGCTCCTACGAGCAGTACTTC
CDR3: CASGDSSYEQYF

D: TRBD1
size: -
J: TRBJ1-6
length: 14
V: TRBV7-2
DNA: TGTGCCAGCAGCTCACCGGACAGGAATTCACCCCTCCACTTT
CDR3: CASSSPDRNSPLHF

D: -
size: -
J: TRBJ1-5
length: 13
V: TRBV29-1
DNA: TGCAGCGCATCCAACGGGAATTATCAGCCCCAGCATTTT
CDR3: CSASNGNYQPQHF

D: -
size: few
J: TRBJ1-1
length: 15
V: TRBV4-3
DNA: TGCGCCAGCAGCCAAGTACGGGGAGTGAACACTGAAGCTTTCTTT
CDR3: CASSQVRGVNTEAFF

D: -
size: -
J: TRBJ2-2
length: 13
V: TRBV9
DNA: TGTGCCAGCAGCGTAGTGATTCAGGGGGAGCTGTTTTTT
CDR3: CASSVVIQGELFF

D: -
size: -
J: TRBJ2-2
length: 13
V: TRBV7-7
DNA: TGTGCCAGCACCCCGGTATACACCGGGGAGCTGTTTTTT
CDR3: CASTPVYTGELFF

D: TRBD1
size: -
J: TRBJ1-1
length: 14
V: TRBV6-5
DNA: TGTGCCAGCTGGGGAGGACAGGGGAACACTGAAGCTTTCTTT
CDR3: CASWGGQGNTEAFF

D: -
size: -
J: TRBJ1-5
length: 17
V: TRBV15
DNA: TGTGCCACCAGCAGTCCAACAGGGACCTATAGCAATCAGCCCCAGCATTTT
CDR3: CATSSPTGTYSNQPQHF

D: -
size: -
J: TRBJ1-4
length: 15
V: TRBV28
DNA: TGTGCCAGCAGTCCCGCTGACTCTCTGGGTGAAAAACTGTTTTTT
CDR3: CASSPADSLGEKLFF

D: -
size: -
J: TRBJ1-1
length: 18
V: TRBV7-9
DNA: TGTGCCAGCAGCCCCGGCGGCCAGGGGCGCTCTTCGAACACTGAAGCTTTCTTT
CDR3: CASSPGGQGRSSNTEAFF

D: TRBD1
size: -
J: TRBJ2-3
length: 15
V: TRBV19
DNA: TGTGCCAGTAGTAATCGACAGGGGGCGGCAGATACGCAGTATTTT
CDR3: CASSNRQGAADTQYF

D: -
size: -
J: TRBJ1-2
length: 15
V: TRBV28
DNA: TGTGCCAGCAGACCCCCGGACAGAACAAACTATGGCTACACCTTC
CDR3: CASRPPDRTNYGYTF

D: -
size: few
J: TRBJ1-5
length: 15
V: TRBV6-5
DNA: TGTGCCAGCAGTTACTCCGGACAGAACAATCAGCCCCAGCATTTT
CDR3: CASSYSGQNNQPQHF

D: -
size: -
J: TRBJ2-5
length: 15
V: TRBV7-2
DNA: TGTGCCAGCAGCTCCCGAGCCCTCGGTGGTGAGACCCAGTACTTC
CDR3: CASSSRALGGETQYF

D: TRBD2
size: -
J: TRBJ2-7
length: 16
V: TRBV9
DNA: TGTGCCAGCAGCGTAGATCCTAGCGGGTCCTCCTACGAGCAGTACTTC
CDR3: CASSVDPSGSSYEQYF

D: TRBD1
size: few
J: TRBJ1-1
length: 17
V: TRBV7-9
DNA: TGTGCCAGCAGCGCCCGACAGGGCAAGAACATGAACACTGAAGCTTTCTTT
CDR3: CASSARQGKNMNTEAFF

D: -
size: -
J: TRBJ2-5
length: 18
V: TRBV2
DNA: TGTGCCAGCAGTGAGCCCCAGGGGGGCGGGGGGCTCCAAGAGACCCAGTACTTC
CDR3: CASSEPQGGGGLQETQYF

D: TRBD2
size: few
J: TRBJ2-5
length: 15
V: TRBV7-3
DNA: TGTGCCAGCAGCTTGAAGCGGGGGGGCCTGGAGACCCAGTACTTC
CDR3: CASSLKRGGLETQYF

D: TRBD1
size: -
J: TRBJ2-3
length: 16
V: TRBV5-1
DNA: TGCGCCAGCAGCCCGGCCGGGACAGGTTACACAGATACGCAGTATTTT
CDR3: CASSPAGTGYTDTQYF

D: -
size: -
J: TRBJ2-3
length: 12
V: TRBV2
DNA: TGTGCCAGCAGTGAATTATCAGATACGCAGTATTTT
CDR3: CASSELSDTQYF

D: -
size: -
J: TRBJ2-7
length: 17
V: TRBV18
DNA: TGTGCCAGCTCACCCTTCTTTTTTCGCGGGGACTCCTACGAGCAGTACTTC
CDR3: CASSPFFFRGDSYEQYF

D: -
size: -
J: TRBJ2-7
length: 15
V: TRBV27
DNA: TGTGTCAGCAGTTTGGGGAGGCTGGGCCGGGACGAGCAGTACTTC
CDR3: CVSSLGRLGRDEQYF

D: -
size: -
J: TRBJ2-7
length: 13
V: TRBV7-2
DNA: TGTGCCAGCAGCTTGGGCAGGTCCTACGAGCAGTACTTC
CDR3: CASSLGRSYEQYF

D: -
size: -
J: TRBJ2-3
length: 13
V: TRBV27
DNA: TGTGCCAGCAGTTCCTACCGGGTGGATACGCAGTATTTT
CDR3: CASSSYRVDTQYF

D: -
size: -
J: TRBJ1-1
length: 13
V: TRBV2
DNA: TGTGCCAGCAGTTTCTCCAGGGATACTGAAGCTTTCTTT
CDR3: CASSFSRDTEAFF

D: TRBD1
size: -
J: TRBJ1-5
length: 17
V: TRBV7-7
DNA: TGTGCTAGCAGCTTACTATACAGGGGAGAGAGCAATCAGCCCCAGCATTTT
CDR3: CASSLLYRGESNQPQHF

D: -
size: -
J: TRBJ1-1
length: 16
V: TRBV9
DNA: TGTGCCAGCAGCGTAGCGGGGGAACGCAGGAACACTGAAGCTTTCTTT
CDR3: CASSVAGERRNTEAFF

D: -
size: -
J: TRBJ1-6
length: 13
V: TRBV6-5
DNA: TGTGCCAGCAGTTACTGGCAGAATTCACCCCTCCACTTT
CDR3: CASSYWQNSPLHF

D: -
size: -
J: TRBJ1-1
length: 15
V: TRBV6-5
DNA: TGTGCCAGCAGTTACTCGCGGGGAGGGAACACTGAAGCTTTCTTT
CDR3: CASSYSRGGNTEAFF

D: TRBD2
size: -
J: TRBJ2-1
length: 18
V: TRBV9
DNA: TGTGCCAGCAGCGTAGGGCTAGCGGGGACCGGATCCTACAATGAGCAGTTCTTC
CDR3: CASSVGLAGTGSYNEQFF

D: TRBD1
size: -
J: TRBJ2-2
length: 16
V: TRBV25-1
DNA: TGTGCCAGCGGCAGACAGGGGCGGGATGTCACCGGGGAGCTGTTTTTT
CDR3: CASGRQGRDVTGELFF

D: -
size: few
J: TRBJ1-1
length: 14
V: TRBV5-1
DNA: TGCGCCAGCAGCCGACAGGAGATGAACACTGAAGCTTTCTTT
CDR3: CASSRQEMNTEAFF

D: TRBD1
size: -
J: TRBJ1-5
length: 15
V: TRBV30
DNA: TGTGCCTGGAGTGTAGGGACAGGGTACAATCAGCCCCAGCATTTT
CDR3: CAWSVGTGYNQPQHF

D: -
size: -
J: TRBJ1-5
length: 15
V: TRBV6-1
DNA: TGTGCCAGCAGTGGAACCGGAGAGGGCAATCAGCCCCAGCATTTT
CDR3: CASSGTGEGNQPQHF

D: -
size: once
J: TRBJ1-2
length: 14
V: TRBV2
DNA: TGTGCCAGCAAGGAGGCCGGTACGAACTATGGCTACACCTTC
CDR3: CASKEAGTNYGYTF

D: TRBD1
size: -
J: TRBJ2-5
length: 16
V: TRBV11-1
DNA: TGTGCCAGCAGCTCGTTTGGGACAGGGGCCCAAGAGACCCAGTACTTC
CDR3: CASSSFGTGAQETQYF

D: -
size: -
J: TRBJ1-5
length: 12
V: TRBV6-5
DNA: TGTGCCAGCAGTTACCCGGGTTCACCCCAGCATTTT
CDR3: CASSYPGSPQHF

D: TRBD2
size: -
J: TRBJ2-7
length: 15
V: TRBV7-8
DNA: TGTGCCAGCAGCTTAGCAGCGGGGGGGTTCTACGAGCAGTACTTC
CDR3: CASSLAAGGFYEQYF

D: -
size: -
J: TRBJ1-3
length: 15
V: TRBV6-5
DNA: TGTGCCAGCACCCCGGGGGGCAGAAGTGGAAACACCATATATTTT
CDR3: CASTPGGRSGNTIYF